This TCR beta chain was identified during a study of beta chain features in type 1 diabetes. Study-wide findings and caveats: TCRB CDR3s were moderately but significantly shorter in Type 1 diabetes patients in all four CD4+ subsets. Cells with high TCR expression could be over-represented by cDNA sequencing.

Trimming stripped 0 bases from V and 1 base from J, with 9 bases between. CDR1 and CDR2 (germline): MGHRA, YSYEKL. The CDR3 length is 15 residues. As to this clone: Its target is not known.

By way of CD45RO/CCR7/CD25/CD127/CD95/CD27, the CD4+ regulatory, stem cell-like memory, central memory and naive cells were sorted. cDNA synthesis used the whole RNA isolate, giving expressed TCRB sequences. Using immunoSEQ multiplex PCR, the repertoire was profiled, and TCRdb retains in-frame clones only, with some absent. The table shows hundreds of thousands of clones, with about 15% occurring only once. This TCR derives from a young man with type 1 diabetes. Sequencing used naive CD4+ T cells from blood. This rearrangement joins TRBV4-1 to TRBJ1-1; maybe TRBD1 (6 bases). CDR3 region: CASSQEGAANTEAFF. In DNA form, the CDR3 reads TGCGCCAGCAGCCAAGAGGGGGCAGCGAACACTGAAGCTTTCTTT.